These 14 T cell receptor beta chains share one sample of origin, sequenced in a study of T cells expressing NK-cell markers. From the 5' RACE reads, TCRdb lists one entry per CDR3 protein and no DNA. This sample's table has fewer than 550,000 distinct CDR3 sequences. Source material: blood T cells: a sorted CD56 or NKG2C T cell subset, CD4+ or CD8+ T cells, or bulk PBMC T cells (not recorded which). These receptors came from a woman between 50 and 59 years old in good health.

V usage is TRBV19 and J usage is TRBJ1-5. The CDR3 is 12 amino acids. CDR1 LNHDA and CDR2 SQIVND come from the germline V gene (reference sequence). CDR3: CASSIIGGPQHF.

The CDR3 is CATGAGRELLYEQYF. The V gene is TRBV28, the J gene TRBJ2-7; TCRdb indicates TRBD1, and absent DNA this call remains unverified. This CDR3 has 15 residues. Germline assignment: CDR1 MDHEN and CDR2 SYDVKM. Using reference TRBV28 and TRBJ2-7 for the parts outside the CDR3, the full variable domain is DVKVTQSSRYLVKRTGEKVFLECVQDMDHENMFWYRQDPGLGLRLIYFSYDVKMKEKGDIPEGYSVSREKKERFSLILESASTNQTSMYLCATGAGRELLYEQYFGPGTRLTVT.

The rearrangement links TRBV2 to TRBJ2-3; the TCRdb call, TRBD1, lacks DNA for checking. There are 15 residues in the CDR3. CDR1 and CDR2 (germline): SNHLY, FYNNEI. CDR3 amino acids: CASKKDRPSTDTQYF.

The V and J genes are TRBV18 and TRBJ2-1. Germline assignment: CDR1 KGHSH and CDR2 LQKENI. CDR3 length: 15 residues. This CDR3 reads CASSPRPMVDNEQFF.

The rearrangement joins TRBV18 to TRBJ2-2; with no DNA, the TCRdb D assignment of TRBD2 cannot be verified. Germline V lookup: CDR1 KGHSH, CDR2 LQKENI. This CDR3 is 18 amino acids long. The chain's CDR3 is CASSPGAWGLAHTGELFF. The whole variable domain, filled in from reference TRBV18 and TRBJ2-2, reads NAGVMQNPRHLVRRRGQEARLRCSPMKGHSHVYWYRQLPEEGLKFMVYLQKENIIDESGMPKERFSAEFPKEGPSILRIQQVVRGDSAAYFCASSPGAWGLAHTGELFFGEGSRLTVL.

V usage is TRBV12-3 or TRBV12-4 and J usage is TRBJ2-3; the D gene TCRdb calls, TRBD2, cannot be checked with no DNA. This CDR3 has 14 residues. This chain's CDR3 is CASSRLAGVDTQYF.

V and J are TRBV29-1 and TRBJ1-1; the D call from TCRdb, TRBD1, cannot be confirmed without DNA. This CDR3 contains 15 residues. From germline, CDR1 is SQVTM and CDR2 ANQGSEA. This CDR3 reads CSVAPDRPLNTEAFF.

The rearrangement joins TRBV10-3 to TRBJ2-7; TCRdb picks TRBD2, but there is no DNA to check that call. The germline gives CDR1 ENHRY, CDR2 SYGVKD. This CDR3 contains 13 residues. The CDR3 spells CAISAGTRYEQYF.

This rearrangement joins TRBV7-9 to TRBJ1-1. The V gene's germline CDR1 is SEHNR and CDR2 FQNEAQ (reference sequence). The CDR3 loop spans 14 amino acids. CDR3 sequence reads: CASSPGGPNTEAFF.

The gene calls are TRBV19 and TRBJ2-1; TCRdb gives TRBD2 as the D gene, but with no DNA this cannot be confirmed. The CDR3 runs 16 residues. CDR1 is LNHDA, CDR2 SQIVND, per germline (reference sequence). This CDR3 is CASSTRLAGGANEQFF.

The CDR3 reads CASSLRGLMVTGELFF. The chain employs TRBV7-8 and TRBJ2-2. The CDR3 extends over 16 amino acids. The germline gives CDR1 SGHVS, CDR2 FQNEAQ.

The J gene is TRBJ2-1, the V gene TRBV3-1. CDR1 and CDR2 from the germline V gene are LGHDT and YNNKEL (reference sequence). The CDR3 contains 12 residues. Here the CDR3 reads CASSLLADEQFF.

The genes are TRBV6-2 or TRBV6-3 and TRBJ2-1. This CDR3 has 12 residues. Germline assignment: CDR1 MNHEY and CDR2 SVGEGT. The CDR3 loop reads CASSRQANEQFF.

This chain joins TRBV10-2 and TRBJ2-3; without DNA, the TCRdb call of TRBD2 cannot be checked. CDR3 length: 13 residues. Germline V gene sequence: CDR1 WSHSY, CDR2 SAAADI. The CDR3: CASAGILPDTQYF.